This TCR beta chain was recorded in a study of PD-L1 blockade in urothelial cancer. Only in-frame clones appear in the TCRdb table, and some are missing; sequencing was by immunoSEQ multiplex PCR. The sample records more than 45,000 clones, approximately 80% being singletons. This CDR3 is built from 15 residues. Trimming took off 6 bases at V and 0 bases at J, with 11 bases between the two ends. The germline CDR1 and CDR2 sequences are LNHDA and SQIVND (reference sequence). Indicated time point: peripheral blood 6 weeks after treatment start. This chain connects TRBV19 to TRBJ1-4; D is unresolved. This specimen was PBMCs, taken around atezolizumab (anti-PD-L1) treatment. The receptor was derived from a man in his 70s with urothelial cancer. CDR3 sequence: CASRLMVATNEKLFF. The CDR3 nucleotides are TGTGCCAGTAGGCTAATGGTTGCAACTAATGAAAAACTGTTTTTT.